There are many counts of the clone carrying this TCR beta chain. Antigen unknown. This entry comes from a study of T-cell reconstitution after alpha-beta-depleted transplantation in children. General observations from the study: For some patients, TCRbeta diversity was high at day 60 because of recipient T cells and thymic progenitors that survived.

V dropped 6 bases and J dropped 3 bases, with 10 bases sitting between them. The CDR3 runs 13 residues. CDR1 is SGHRS and CDR2 is YFSETQ in the germline V gene. TCRbeta library construction was performed incorporating unique molecular identifiers. TCRdb reprocessed the PCR reads via MiXCR and lists one record per CDR3 protein. The table has 120,000 to 150,000 distinct CDR3 sequences, around 10% seen once. The sequenced sample was PBMCs, mostly from graft donor cells, obtained 180 days after TCRalphabeta/CD19-depleted stem cell transplant. This TCR was sampled from a female patient younger than 10 who had a stem cell transplant for congenital amegakaryocytic thrombocytopenia, so the T cells may come from the graft donor. This chain joins TRBV5-1 and TRBJ2-1, with no clear D. CDR3 nucleotide sequence: TGCGCCAGCATAGGCAGAAACTACAATGAGCAGTTCTTC. Its protein is CASIGRNYNEQFF.